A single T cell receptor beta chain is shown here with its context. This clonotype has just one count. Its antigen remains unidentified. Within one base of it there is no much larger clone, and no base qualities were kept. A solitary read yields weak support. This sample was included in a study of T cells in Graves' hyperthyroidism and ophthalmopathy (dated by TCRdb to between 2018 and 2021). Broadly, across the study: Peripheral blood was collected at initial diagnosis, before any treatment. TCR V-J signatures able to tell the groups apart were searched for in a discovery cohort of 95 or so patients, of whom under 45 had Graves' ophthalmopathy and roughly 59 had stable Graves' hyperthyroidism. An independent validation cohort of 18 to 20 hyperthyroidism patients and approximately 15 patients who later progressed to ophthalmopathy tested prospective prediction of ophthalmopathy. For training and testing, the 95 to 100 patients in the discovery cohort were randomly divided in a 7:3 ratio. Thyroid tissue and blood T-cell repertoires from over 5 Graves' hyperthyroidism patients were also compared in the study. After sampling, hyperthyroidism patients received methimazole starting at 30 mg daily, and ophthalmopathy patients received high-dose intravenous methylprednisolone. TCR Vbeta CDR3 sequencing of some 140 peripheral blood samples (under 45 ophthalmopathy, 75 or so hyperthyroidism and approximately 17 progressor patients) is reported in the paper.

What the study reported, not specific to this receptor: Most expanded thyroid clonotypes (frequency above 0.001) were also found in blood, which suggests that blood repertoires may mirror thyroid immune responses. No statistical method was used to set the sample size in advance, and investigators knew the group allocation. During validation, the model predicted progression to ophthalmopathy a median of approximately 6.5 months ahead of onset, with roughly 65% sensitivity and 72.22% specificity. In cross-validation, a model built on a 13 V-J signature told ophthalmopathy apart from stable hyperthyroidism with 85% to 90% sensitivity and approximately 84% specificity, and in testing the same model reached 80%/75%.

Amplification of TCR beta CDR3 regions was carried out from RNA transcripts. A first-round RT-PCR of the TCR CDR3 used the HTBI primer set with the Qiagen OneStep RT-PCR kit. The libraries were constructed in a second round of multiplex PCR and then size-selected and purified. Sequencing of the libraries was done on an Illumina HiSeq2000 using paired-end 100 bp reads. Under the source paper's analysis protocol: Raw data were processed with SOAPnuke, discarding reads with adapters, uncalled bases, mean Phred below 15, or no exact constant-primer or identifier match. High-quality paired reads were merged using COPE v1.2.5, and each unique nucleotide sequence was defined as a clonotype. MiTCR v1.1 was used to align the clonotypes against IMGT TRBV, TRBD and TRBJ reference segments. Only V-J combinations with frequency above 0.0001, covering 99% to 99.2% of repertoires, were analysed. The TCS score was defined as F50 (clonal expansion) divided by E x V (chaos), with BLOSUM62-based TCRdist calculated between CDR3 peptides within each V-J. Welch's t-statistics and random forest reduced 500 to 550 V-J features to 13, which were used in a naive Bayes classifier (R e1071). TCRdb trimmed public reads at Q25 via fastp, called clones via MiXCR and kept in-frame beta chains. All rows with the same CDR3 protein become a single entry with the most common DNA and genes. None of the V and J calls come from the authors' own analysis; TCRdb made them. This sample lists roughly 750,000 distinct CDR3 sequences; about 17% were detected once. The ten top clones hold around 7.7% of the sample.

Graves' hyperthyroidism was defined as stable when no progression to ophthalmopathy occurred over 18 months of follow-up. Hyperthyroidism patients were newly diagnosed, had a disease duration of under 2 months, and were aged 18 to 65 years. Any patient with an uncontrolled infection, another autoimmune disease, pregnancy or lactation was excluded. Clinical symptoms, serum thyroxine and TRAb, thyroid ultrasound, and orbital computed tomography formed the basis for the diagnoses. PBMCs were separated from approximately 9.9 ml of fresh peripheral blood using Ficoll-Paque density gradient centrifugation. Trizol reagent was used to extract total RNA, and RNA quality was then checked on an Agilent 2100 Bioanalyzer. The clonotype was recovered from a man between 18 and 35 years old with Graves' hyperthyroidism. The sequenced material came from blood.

The DNA sequence reads TGTGCCAGCAGCGTAGACGGCGTAAGGGGGGAGACCCAGTACTTC. Its translation reads: CASSVDGVRGETQYF. The V gene is TRBV9 and the J gene is TRBJ2-5; TRBD1 is possibly the D segment (6 matching bases). V is cut by 0 bases and J by 5 bases, and the space between the germline ends is 14 bases. The germline V gene supplies CDR1 SGDLS and CDR2 YYNGEE. From cysteine to phenylalanine, the CDR3 is 15 amino acids long. The CDR3 DNA has 45 bases and is translated from base 1.